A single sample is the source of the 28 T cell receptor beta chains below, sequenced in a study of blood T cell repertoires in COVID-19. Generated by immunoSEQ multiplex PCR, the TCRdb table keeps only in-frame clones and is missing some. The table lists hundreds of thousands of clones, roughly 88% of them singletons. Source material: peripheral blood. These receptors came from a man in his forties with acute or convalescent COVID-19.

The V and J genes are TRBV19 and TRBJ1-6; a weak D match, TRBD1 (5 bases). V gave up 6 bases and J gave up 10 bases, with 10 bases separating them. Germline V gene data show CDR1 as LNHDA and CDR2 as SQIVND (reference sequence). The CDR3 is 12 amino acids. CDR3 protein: CASSDSRSPLHF. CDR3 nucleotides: TGTGCCAGTAGCGACAGCCGCTCACCCCTCCACTTT.

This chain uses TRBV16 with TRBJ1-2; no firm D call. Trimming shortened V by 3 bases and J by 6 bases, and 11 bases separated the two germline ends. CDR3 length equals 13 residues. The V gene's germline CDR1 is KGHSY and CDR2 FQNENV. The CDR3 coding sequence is TGTGCCAGCAGCCATTCAGACATGGATGGCTACACCTTC. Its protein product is CASSHSDMDGYTF.

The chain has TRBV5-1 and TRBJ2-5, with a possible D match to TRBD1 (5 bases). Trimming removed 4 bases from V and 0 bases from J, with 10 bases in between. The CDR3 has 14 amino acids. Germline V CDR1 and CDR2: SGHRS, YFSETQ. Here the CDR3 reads CASSPGWNQETQYF. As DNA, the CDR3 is TGCGCCAGCAGCCCAGGGTGGAACCAAGAGACCCAGTACTTC.

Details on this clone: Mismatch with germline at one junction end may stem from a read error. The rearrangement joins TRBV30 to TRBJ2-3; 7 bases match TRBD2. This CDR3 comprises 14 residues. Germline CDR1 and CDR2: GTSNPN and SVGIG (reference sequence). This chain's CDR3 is CAWSFGGSTDTQYF. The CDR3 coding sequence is TGTGCCTGGAGTTTCGGCGGGAGCACTGATACGCAGTATTTT.

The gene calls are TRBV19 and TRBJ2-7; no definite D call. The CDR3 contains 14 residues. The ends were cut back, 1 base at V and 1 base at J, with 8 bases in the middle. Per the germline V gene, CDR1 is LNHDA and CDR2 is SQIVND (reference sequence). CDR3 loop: CASSIGPVSYEQYF. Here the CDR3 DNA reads TGTGCCAGTAGTATAGGCCCAGTATCCTACGAGCAGTACTTC.

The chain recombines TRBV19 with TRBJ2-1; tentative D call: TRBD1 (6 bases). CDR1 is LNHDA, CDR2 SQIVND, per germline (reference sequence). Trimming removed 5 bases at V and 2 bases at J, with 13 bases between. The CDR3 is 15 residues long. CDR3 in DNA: TGTGCCAGTAGTGCACAGGGATGGACCTACAATGAGCAGTTCTTC. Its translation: CASSAQGWTYNEQFF. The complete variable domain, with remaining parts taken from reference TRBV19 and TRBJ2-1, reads DGGITQSPKYLFRKEGQNVTLSCEQNLNHDAMYWYRQDPGQGLRLIYYSQIVNDFQKGDIAEGYSVSREKKESFPLTVTSAQKNPTAFYLCASSAQGWTYNEQFFGPGTRLTVL.

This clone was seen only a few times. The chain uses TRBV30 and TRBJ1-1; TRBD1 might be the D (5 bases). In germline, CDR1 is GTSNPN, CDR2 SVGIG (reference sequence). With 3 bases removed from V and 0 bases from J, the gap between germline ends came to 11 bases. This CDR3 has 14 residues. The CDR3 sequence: CAWSVGHLNTEAFF. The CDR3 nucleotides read TGTGCCTGGAGCGTCGGACACCTGAACACTGAAGCTTTCTTT.

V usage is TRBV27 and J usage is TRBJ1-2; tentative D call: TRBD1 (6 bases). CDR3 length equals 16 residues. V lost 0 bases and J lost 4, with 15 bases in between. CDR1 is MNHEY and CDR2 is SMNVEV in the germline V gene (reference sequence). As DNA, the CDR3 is TGTGCCAGCAGTTTATCCCGGACAGATTCCCGCTATGGCTACACCTTC. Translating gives CASSLSRTDSRYGYTF.

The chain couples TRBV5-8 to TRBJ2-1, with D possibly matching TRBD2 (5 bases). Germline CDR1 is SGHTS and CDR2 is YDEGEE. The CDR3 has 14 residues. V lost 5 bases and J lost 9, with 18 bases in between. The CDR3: CASRLADDRGEQFF. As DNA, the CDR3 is TGTGCCAGCAGACTGGCGGATGATCGGGGTGAGCAGTTCTTC. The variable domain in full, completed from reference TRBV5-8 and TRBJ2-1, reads EAGVTQSPTHLIKTRGQQATLRCSPISGHTSVYWYQQALGLGLQFLLWYDEGEERNRGNFPPRFSGRQFPNYSSELNVNALELEDSALYLCASRLADDRGEQFFGPGTRLTVL.

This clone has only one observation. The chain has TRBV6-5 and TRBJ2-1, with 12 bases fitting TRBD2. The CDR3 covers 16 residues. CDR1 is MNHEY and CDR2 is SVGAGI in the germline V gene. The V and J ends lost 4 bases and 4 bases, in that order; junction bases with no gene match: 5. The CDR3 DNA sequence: TGTGCCAGCAGTTCCAGGACTAGCGGGAAATACAATGAGCAGTTCTTC. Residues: CASSSRTSGKYNEQFF.

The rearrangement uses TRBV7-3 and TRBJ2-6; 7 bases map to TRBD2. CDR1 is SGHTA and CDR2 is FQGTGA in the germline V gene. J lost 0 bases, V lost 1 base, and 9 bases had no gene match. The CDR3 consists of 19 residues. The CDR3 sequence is CASSLNARGLSSGANVLTF. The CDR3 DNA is TGTGCCAGCAGCTTAAATGCTAGGGGACTAAGCTCTGGGGCCAACGTCCTGACTTTC. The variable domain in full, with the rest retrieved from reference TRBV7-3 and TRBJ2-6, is GAGVSQTPSNKVTEKGKYVELRCDPISGHTALYWYRQSLGQGPEFLIYFQGTGAADDSGLPNDRFFAVRPEGSVSTLKIQRTERGDSAVYLCASSLNARGLSSGANVLTFGAGSRLTVL.

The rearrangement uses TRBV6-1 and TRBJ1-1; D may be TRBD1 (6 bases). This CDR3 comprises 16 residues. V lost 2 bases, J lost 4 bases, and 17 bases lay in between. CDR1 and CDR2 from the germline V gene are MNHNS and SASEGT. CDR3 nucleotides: TGTGCCAGCAGTGAATATGTAGGCAGGGGTGGCACTGAAGCTTTCTTT. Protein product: CASSEYVGRGGTEAFF.

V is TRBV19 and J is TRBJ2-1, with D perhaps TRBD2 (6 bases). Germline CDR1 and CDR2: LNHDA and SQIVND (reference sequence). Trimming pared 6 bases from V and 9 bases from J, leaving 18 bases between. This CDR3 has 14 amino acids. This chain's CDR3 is CASRALQGRTEQFF. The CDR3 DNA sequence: TGTGCCAGTAGGGCCCTACAAGGGAGGACTGAGCAGTTCTTC.

The CDR3 bases are TGTGCCAGTAGTGAGACAGGGAAAGTCTATGGCTACACCTTC. Amino acids: CASSETGKVYGYTF. This rearrangement joins TRBV19 to TRBJ1-2, with TRBD1 matching 7 bases. The CDR3 has 14 amino acids. V lost 5 bases to trimming and J lost 4 bases; unmatched junction nucleotides: 7. Germline CDR1 LNHDA, CDR2 SQIVND (reference sequence).

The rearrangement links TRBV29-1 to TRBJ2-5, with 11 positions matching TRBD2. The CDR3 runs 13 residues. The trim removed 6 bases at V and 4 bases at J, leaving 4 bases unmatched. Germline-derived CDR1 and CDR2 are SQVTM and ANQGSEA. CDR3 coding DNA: TGCAGCGTGGCCGGACTAGCGGGAGAGACCCAGTACTTC. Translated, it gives CSVAGLAGETQYF.

The CDR3, as DNA: TGTGCCAGCAGTTTCCCCTCGGGCACAGATACGCAGTATTTT. Protein product: CASSFPSGTDTQYF. The chain recombines TRBV6-6 with TRBJ2-3, with no clear D. The CDR3 has 14 amino acids. The V gene's germline CDR1 is MNHNY and CDR2 SVGAGI (reference sequence). The ends were cut back, 4 bases at V and 1 base at J, with 9 bases in the middle.

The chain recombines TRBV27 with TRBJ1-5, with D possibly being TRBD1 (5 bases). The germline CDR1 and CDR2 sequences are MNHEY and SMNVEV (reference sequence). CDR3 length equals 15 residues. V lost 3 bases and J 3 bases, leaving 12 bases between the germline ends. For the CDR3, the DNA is TGTGCCAGCAGTTTGTACGCAGGGAACAATCAGCCCCAGCATTTT. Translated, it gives CASSLYAGNNQPQHF.

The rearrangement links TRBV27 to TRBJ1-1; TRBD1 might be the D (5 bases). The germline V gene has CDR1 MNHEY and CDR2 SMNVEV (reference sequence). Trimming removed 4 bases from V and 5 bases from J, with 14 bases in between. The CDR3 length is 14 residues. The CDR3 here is CASSYTVGGTEAFF. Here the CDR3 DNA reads TGTGCCAGCAGTTATACTGTCGGGGGGACTGAAGCTTTCTTT.

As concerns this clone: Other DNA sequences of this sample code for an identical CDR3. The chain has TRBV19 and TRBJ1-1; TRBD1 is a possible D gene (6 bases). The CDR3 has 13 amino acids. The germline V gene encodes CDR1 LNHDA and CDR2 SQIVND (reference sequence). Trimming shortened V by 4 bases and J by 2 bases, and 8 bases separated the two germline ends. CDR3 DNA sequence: TGTGCCAGTAGTACACAGGGCAACACTGAAGCTTTCTTT. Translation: CASSTQGNTEAFF. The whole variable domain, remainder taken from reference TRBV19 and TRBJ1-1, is DGGITQSPKYLFRKEGQNVTLSCEQNLNHDAMYWYRQDPGQGLRLIYYSQIVNDFQKGDIAEGYSVSREKKESFPLTVTSAQKNPTAFYLCASSTQGNTEAFFGQGTRLTVV.

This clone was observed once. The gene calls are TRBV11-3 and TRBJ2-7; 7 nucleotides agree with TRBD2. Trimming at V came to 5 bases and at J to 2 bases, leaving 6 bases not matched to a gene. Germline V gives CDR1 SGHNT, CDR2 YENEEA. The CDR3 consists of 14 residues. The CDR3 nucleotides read TGTGCCAGCAGCCCTGCCGCGGGAGCCTACGAGCAGTACTTC. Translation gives CASSPAAGAYEQYF.

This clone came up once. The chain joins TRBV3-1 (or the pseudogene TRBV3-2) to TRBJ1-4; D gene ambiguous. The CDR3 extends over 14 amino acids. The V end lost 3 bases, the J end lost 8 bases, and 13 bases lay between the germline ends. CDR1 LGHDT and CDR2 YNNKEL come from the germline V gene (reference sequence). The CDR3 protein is CASSHYIAAEKLFF. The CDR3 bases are TGTGCCAGCAGCCATTACATCGCCGCCGAAAAACTGTTTTTT.

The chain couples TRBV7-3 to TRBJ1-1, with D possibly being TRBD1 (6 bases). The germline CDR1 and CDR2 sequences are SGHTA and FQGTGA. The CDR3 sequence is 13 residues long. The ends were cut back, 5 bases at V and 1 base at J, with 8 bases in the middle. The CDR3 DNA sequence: TGTGCCAGCAGCCCACAGGGGAACACTGAAGCTTTCTTT. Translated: CASSPQGNTEAFF.

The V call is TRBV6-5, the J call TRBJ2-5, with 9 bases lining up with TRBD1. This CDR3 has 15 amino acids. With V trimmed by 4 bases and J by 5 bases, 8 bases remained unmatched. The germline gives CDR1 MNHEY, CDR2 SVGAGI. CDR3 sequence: CASSSWTGVGETQYF. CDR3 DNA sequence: TGTGCCAGCAGTTCGTGGACAGGGGTCGGGGAGACCCAGTACTTC.

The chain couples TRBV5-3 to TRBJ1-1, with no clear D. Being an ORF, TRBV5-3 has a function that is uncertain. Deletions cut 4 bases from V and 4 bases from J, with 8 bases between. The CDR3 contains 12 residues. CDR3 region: CARSRRGTEAFF. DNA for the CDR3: TGTGCCAGAAGCCGACGGGGCACTGAAGCTTTCTTT.

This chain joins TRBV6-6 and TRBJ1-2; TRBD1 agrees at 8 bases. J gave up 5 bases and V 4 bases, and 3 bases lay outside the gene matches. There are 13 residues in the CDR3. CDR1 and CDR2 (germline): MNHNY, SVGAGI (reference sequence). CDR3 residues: CASSSTGEYGYTF. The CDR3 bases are TGTGCCAGCAGTTCGACAGGGGAATATGGCTACACCTTC.

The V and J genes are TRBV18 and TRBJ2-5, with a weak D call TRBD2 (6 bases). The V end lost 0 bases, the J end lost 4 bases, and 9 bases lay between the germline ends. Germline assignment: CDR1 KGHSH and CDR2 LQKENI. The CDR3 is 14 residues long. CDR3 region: CASSPPEGRETQYF. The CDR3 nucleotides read TGTGCCAGCTCACCACCGGAGGGGCGAGAGACCCAGTACTTC.

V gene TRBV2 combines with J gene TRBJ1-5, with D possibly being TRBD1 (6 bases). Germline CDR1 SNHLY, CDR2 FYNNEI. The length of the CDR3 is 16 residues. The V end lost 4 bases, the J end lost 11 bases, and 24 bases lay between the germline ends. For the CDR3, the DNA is TGTGCCAGCAGTGCTCCAGGGGCCCCTTCGCAATCGGCCCAGCATTTT. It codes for CASSAPGAPSQSAQHF.

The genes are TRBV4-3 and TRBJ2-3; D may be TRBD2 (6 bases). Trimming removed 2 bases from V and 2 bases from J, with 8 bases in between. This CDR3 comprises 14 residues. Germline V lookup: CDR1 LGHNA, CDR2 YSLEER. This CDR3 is CASSQRDFTDTQYF. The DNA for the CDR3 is TGCGCCAGCAGCCAACGGGACTTCACAGATACGCAGTATTTT.